One T cell receptor (beta chain) is described in this entry. The source of the sample is a study of OX40 agonist ivuxolimab in advanced cancers. Trimming shortened V by 2 bases and J by 3 bases, and 17 bases separated the two germline ends. The CDR3 extends over 17 amino acids. Germline V gene sequence: CDR1 SGHAT, CDR2 FQNNGV. TCRdb keeps only in-frame clones here, not all; method: immunoSEQ multiplex PCR. Here the sample spans approximately 61,000 clones, approximately 91% being singletons. This chain joins TRBV11-2 and TRBJ2-1, with a tentative D call TRBD2 (6 bases). The sequencing here drew on CD4+ or CD8+ T cells sorted from blood, taken in a trial of the OX40 agonist ivuxolimab. The source is an adult with an advanced solid tumor such as melanoma, head and neck, liver or kidney cancer. The DNA for the CDR3 is TGTGCCAGCAGCTTATTGTACTTCGGAGGGAACTACAATGAGCAGTTCTTC. Encoded protein: CASSLLYFGGNYNEQFF.